Listed below are T cell receptor beta chains from one sample, sequenced in a study of tumor-infiltrating lymphocytes in primary liver carcinoma. In TCRdb, the multiplex PCR reads were re-called with MiXCR into one record per CDR3 protein. This table holds roughly 91,000 distinct CDR3 sequences, roughly 69% found once. The sequenced sample consisted of liver tumor tissue from sampling region 5. These receptors were obtained from a woman aged 55-69 years with primary liver carcinoma and hepatitis B virus infection. The CDR3 runs from the conserved cysteine through the conserved F or W. The order of the fields is V gene, D gene, J gene, CDR3 protein. A D gene is named only where the DNA matches it firmly.

TRBV11-2	NA	TRBJ1-2	CARSLDRNYGYTF
TRBV11-3	NA	TRBJ2-1	CACSLGEVDGQFF
TRBV11-2	TRBD2	TRBJ2-3	CAGSSAPSGQPTDTQYF
TRBV6-6	NA	TRBJ1-1	CASSRGSTEAFF
TRBV11-3	NA	TRBJ2-3	CASSLRRNTDTQYF
TRBV20-1	NA	TRBJ2-7	CIATEGRTYEQYF
TRBV6-5	TRBD1	TRBJ1-1	CASSWTGDAKAFF
TRBV2	TRBD2	TRBJ2-3	CASSPTTSGRTDTQYF
TRBV4-1	NA	TRBJ2-6	CASSQEMGSFGVSGANVLTF
TRBV11-3	NA	TRBJ2-1	CVNSLGGSTNEQFF
TRBV7-9	TRBD2	TRBJ2-5	CVSSPRTSGAQETQYF
TRBV5-4	NA	TRBJ1-4	CASSLDARGMANEKLFF
TRBV4-2	TRBD2	TRBJ2-7	CASSQTTSASCEQYF
TRBV7-9	TRBD2	TRBJ2-5	CASSPGLTVETQYF
TRBV11-2	NA	TRBJ1-4	CASSSIGTTRATNEKLFF